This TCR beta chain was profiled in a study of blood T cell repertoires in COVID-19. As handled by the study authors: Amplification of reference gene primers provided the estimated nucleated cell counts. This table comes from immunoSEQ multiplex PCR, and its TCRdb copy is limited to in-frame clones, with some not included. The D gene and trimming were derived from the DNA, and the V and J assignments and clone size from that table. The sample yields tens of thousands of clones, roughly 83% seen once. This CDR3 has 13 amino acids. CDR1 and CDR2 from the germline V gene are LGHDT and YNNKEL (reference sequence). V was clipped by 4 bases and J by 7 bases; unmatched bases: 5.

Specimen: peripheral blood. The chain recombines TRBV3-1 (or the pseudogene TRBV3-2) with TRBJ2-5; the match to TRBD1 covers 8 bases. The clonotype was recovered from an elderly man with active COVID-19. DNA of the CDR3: TGTGCCAGCAGCCCGGACAGGGAAGGGACCCAGTACTTC. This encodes CASSPDREGTQYF.